A single sample gave rise to the 8 T cell receptor beta chains below, sequenced in a study of cytomegalovirus exposure and HLA in healthy donors. In the PCR, 60 Vbeta and 13 Jbeta primers were used. Here immunoSEQ multiplex PCR was the method, and the copy in TCRdb shows in-frame clones only, minus some. The sample contains about 160,000 clones, over 70% of which appear only once. Sequencing used PBMCs. These receptors all stem from a man aged 25 to 40 in good health and CMV-seronegative.

The chain uses TRBV28 and TRBJ1-2; D is possibly TRBD1 (6 bases). This CDR3 region has 13 residues. V lost 6 bases to trimming and J lost 4 bases, with 12 bases between them. The germline CDR1 and CDR2 sequences are MDHEN and SYDVKM. The CDR3 sequence: CASSRQVRYGYTF. CDR3 sequence (DNA): TGTGCCAGCAGCCGACAGGTCCGCTATGGCTACACCTTC.

The rearrangement joins TRBV29-1 to TRBJ2-7; a possible D gene is TRBD2 (7 bases). Trimming removed 6 bases from V and 7 bases from J, with 22 bases in between. Germline loops: CDR1 SQVTM, CDR2 ANQGSEA. CDR3 length equals 14 residues. The CDR3 nucleotides are TGCAGCGTCGGGGCGGGGGCCTGGCTAGGGGAGCAGTACTTC. Amino acid sequence: CSVGAGAWLGEQYF.

This chain's CDR3 is CSVEEGKGRSGYNEQFF. CDR3 DNA: TGCAGCGTTGAAGAAGGTAAAGGGAGGAGTGGCTACAATGAGCAGTTCTTC. This chain links TRBV29-1 with TRBJ2-1, with D tentatively TRBD2 (6 bases). V lost 0 bases and J lost 3, with 18 bases in between. The germline gives CDR1 SQVTM, CDR2 ANQGSEA. The CDR3 length is 17 residues.

This clone was picked up a small number of times. The chain uses TRBV28 and TRBJ1-5; D is undetermined. The CDR3 spans 13 residues. V gave up 3 bases and J gave up 7 bases, with 10 bases separating them. From germline, CDR1 is MDHEN and CDR2 SYDVKM. In DNA, the CDR3 is TGTGCCAGCAGTTTTTTAGTGGTACAGCCCCAGCATTTT. Translating it yields CASSFLVVQPQHF.

This clone occurred a few times. V is TRBV15 and J is TRBJ2-7; TRBD2 agrees at 10 bases. This CDR3 is 19 amino acids long. V gave up 0 bases and J gave up 2 bases; unmatched junction bases: 13. The V gene's germline CDR1 is LNHNV and CDR2 YYDKDF (reference sequence). For the CDR3, the DNA is TGTGCCACCAGCAGAGATTATCGTCAGTGGGGACTAGCGACCTACGAGCAGTACTTC. It codes for CATSRDYRQWGLATYEQYF.

J is TRBJ1-1 and V is TRBV6-4, with unresolved D. Trimming pared 0 bases from V and 4 bases from J, leaving 36 bases between. This CDR3 spans 23 amino acids. Looked up from germline, CDR1 is MRHNA and CDR2 is SNTAGT. In nucleotides, the CDR3 is TGTGCCAGCAGTGACTCCCGGGGTTCCTACAGTGTAATGGGAGCAGGATCCCTCACTGAAGCTTTCTTT. Protein: CASSDSRGSYSVMGAGSLTEAFF.

The chain uses TRBV27 and TRBJ2-7; D not resolved. This CDR3 region has 13 residues. Trimming removed 3 bases from V and 3 bases from J, with 9 bases in between. Germline-derived CDR1 and CDR2 are MNHEY and SMNVEV (reference sequence). CDR3 loop: CASSFTVDYEQYF. The DNA for the CDR3 is TGTGCCAGCAGTTTTACAGTCGACTACGAGCAGTACTTC.

The rearrangement uses TRBV30 and TRBJ2-5, with 10 bases aligning to TRBD1. The CDR3 is made up of 15 amino acids. The germline V gene has CDR1 GTSNPN and CDR2 SVGIG (reference sequence). Trimming took 1 base from V and 5 from J; bases not matched to a gene: 7. In DNA, the CDR3 is TGTGCCTGGAGTGCCCGACAGGGGGCTCGGGAGACCCAGTACTTC. Translation gives CAWSARQGARETQYF. The variable domain in full, completed from reference TRBV30 and TRBJ2-5, reads SQTIHQWPATLVQPVGSPLSLECTVEGTSNPNLYWYRQAAGRGLQLLFYSVGIGQISSEVPQNLSASRPQDRQFILSSKKLLLSDSGFYLCAWSARQGARETQYFGPGTRLLVL.